This T cell receptor (beta chain) was obtained from a study of cytomegalovirus exposure and HLA in healthy donors. The V gene end was trimmed by 7 bases and the J gene end by 4 bases; junction bases not matched to a gene: 16. This CDR3 is 17 amino acids long. The PCR ran on 60 Vbeta and 13 Jbeta primers. Only in-frame clones appear in the TCRdb table, and some are missing; sequencing was by immunoSEQ multiplex PCR. The sample yields 150,000 to 200,000 clones, 75% to 85% seen once. The genes are TRBV23-1 and TRBJ1-3; 7 bases map to TRBD1. TRBV23-1 is an ORF, and what it does is uncertain. The TCR originated in a girl aged 2 to 10 in good health and CMV-seropositive. Sequenced sample: PBMCs. The CDR3 DNA reads as TGCGCCAGCACTGACGCCCACGACAGGGCCCTGGGAAACACCATATATTTT. Protein: CASTDAHDRALGNTIYF.